A selection of T cell receptor beta chains follows, all from one sample in a study of PD-L1 blockade in urothelial cancer. Generated by immunoSEQ multiplex PCR, the TCRdb table keeps only in-frame clones and is missing some. Of some 31,000 clones listed, approximately 80% were seen once; the top ten hold almost 3%. Specimen: PBMCs, collected around atezolizumab (anti-PD-L1) treatment. The receptors come from a man in his 70s with urothelial cancer. Both conserved end residues are part of each CDR3. The D gene is left open where the match is weak. Clone size appears in some rows only: once, few, many, or a class for an expanded clone.

clone size: few
D gene: -
J gene: TRBJ1-2
V gene: TRBV7-2
CDR3 length: 14
CDR3 protein: CASSSQQGGYGYTF
CDR3 DNA: TGTGCCAGCAGCTCCCAACAGGGAGGGTATGGCTACACCTTC

clone size: -
D gene: -
J gene: TRBJ1-4
V gene: TRBV25-1
CDR3 length: 14
CDR3 protein: CASSDPSGGEKLFF
CDR3 DNA: TGTGCCAGCAGTGACCCCTCGGGGGGTGAAAAACTGTTTTTT

clone size: -
D gene: TRBD1
J gene: TRBJ2-1
V gene: TRBV7-3
CDR3 length: 15
CDR3 protein: CASSPDRGRFNEQFF
CDR3 DNA: TGTGCCAGCAGCCCCGACAGGGGGCGGTTCAATGAGCAGTTCTTC

clone size: -
D gene: TRBD1
J gene: TRBJ1-2
V gene: TRBV6-5
CDR3 length: 13
CDR3 protein: CASRTGGNYGYTF
CDR3 DNA: TGTGCCAGCAGGACAGGGGGTAACTATGGCTACACCTTC

clone size: -
D gene: -
J gene: TRBJ2-1
V gene: TRBV6-1
CDR3 length: 13
CDR3 protein: CASSEEPPGLQFF
CDR3 DNA: TGTGCCAGCAGTGAAGAGCCCCCCGGTCTTCAGTTCTTC

clone size: -
D gene: -
J gene: TRBJ1-1
V gene: TRBV2
CDR3 length: 14
CDR3 protein: CASRLQGQNTEAFF
CDR3 DNA: TGTGCCAGCAGATTACAGGGCCAGAACACTGAAGCTTTCTTT

clone size: once
D gene: -
J gene: TRBJ2-2
V gene: TRBV5-1
CDR3 length: 15
CDR3 protein: CASSARSRGTGELFF
CDR3 DNA: TGCGCCAGCAGCGCCAGGAGTCGGGGCACCGGGGAGCTGTTTTTT

clone size: -
D gene: TRBD2
J gene: TRBJ2-2
V gene: TRBV7-3
CDR3 length: 15
CDR3 protein: CASSPRLAGTGELFF
CDR3 DNA: TGTGCCAGCAGCCCCCGACTAGCCGGGACCGGGGAGCTGTTTTTT

clone size: -
D gene: -
J gene: TRBJ1-4
V gene: TRBV6-1
CDR3 length: 12
CDR3 protein: CASKETEEKLFF
CDR3 DNA: TGTGCCAGCAAGGAGACAGAAGAAAAACTGTTTTTT

clone size: -
D gene: TRBD1
J gene: TRBJ1-1
V gene: TRBV10-3
CDR3 length: 13
CDR3 protein: CAIRGQMNTEAFF
CDR3 DNA: TGTGCCATCAGGGGACAGATGAACACTGAAGCTTTCTTT

clone size: -
D gene: -
J gene: TRBJ1-1
V gene: TRBV4-1
CDR3 length: 14
CDR3 protein: CASSLRQSLTEAFF
CDR3 DNA: TGCGCCAGCAGCCTAAGACAGTCTCTCACTGAAGCTTTCTTT

clone size: -
D gene: -
J gene: TRBJ1-2
V gene: TRBV6-1
CDR3 length: 13
CDR3 protein: CASSLQGNYGYTF
CDR3 DNA: TGTGCCAGCAGTCTCCAGGGTAACTATGGCTACACCTTC

clone size: -
D gene: -
J gene: TRBJ1-1
V gene: TRBV19
CDR3 length: 15
CDR3 protein: CASSIDPVGGTEAFF
CDR3 DNA: TGTGCCAGTAGTATAGACCCCGTAGGGGGCACTGAAGCTTTCTTT

clone size: -
D gene: -
J gene: TRBJ1-6
V gene: TRBV9
CDR3 length: 15
CDR3 protein: CASSVVGEGNSPLHF
CDR3 DNA: TGTGCCAGCAGCGTAGTCGGTGAGGGTAATTCACCCCTCCACTTT

clone size: once
D gene: TRBD2
J gene: TRBJ2-3
V gene: TRBV28
CDR3 length: 16
CDR3 protein: CASSFLAGGGTDTQYF
CDR3 DNA: TGTGCCAGCAGTTTCCTAGCGGGAGGGGGTACAGATACGCAGTATTTT

clone size: -
D gene: -
J gene: TRBJ2-3
V gene: TRBV19
CDR3 length: 15
CDR3 protein: CASSSRGASTDTQYF
CDR3 DNA: TGTGCCAGTAGTTCACGGGGAGCTAGCACAGATACGCAGTATTTT

clone size: once
D gene: -
J gene: TRBJ1-2
V gene: TRBV7-2
CDR3 length: 14
CDR3 protein: CASRSNQGSGGYTF
CDR3 DNA: TGTGCCAGCAGATCGAATCAGGGGAGTGGAGGCTACACCTTC

clone size: -
D gene: TRBD1
J gene: TRBJ1-2
V gene: TRBV6-5
CDR3 length: 13
CDR3 protein: CASSWDRGYGYTF
CDR3 DNA: TGTGCCAGCAGTTGGGACAGGGGCTATGGCTACACCTTC

clone size: -
D gene: -
J gene: TRBJ2-3
V gene: TRBV9
CDR3 length: 13
CDR3 protein: CASSAGVPDTQYF
CDR3 DNA: TGTGCCAGCAGCGCGGGGGTCCCAGATACGCAGTATTTT

clone size: -
D gene: TRBD2
J gene: TRBJ2-7
V gene: TRBV4-1
CDR3 length: 13
CDR3 protein: CASSQDKRGGQYF
CDR3 DNA: TGCGCCAGCAGCCAAGATAAGCGGGGGGGGCAGTACTTC

clone size: -
D gene: TRBD2
J gene: TRBJ2-1
V gene: TRBV29-1
CDR3 length: 14
CDR3 protein: CSVEVRGLAGKQFF
CDR3 DNA: TGCAGCGTTGAAGTAAGAGGACTAGCGGGTAAGCAGTTCTTC

clone size: once
D gene: TRBD1
J gene: TRBJ1-2
V gene: TRBV27
CDR3 length: 16
CDR3 protein: CASSAHLGQKRYGYTF
CDR3 DNA: TGTGCCAGCAGCGCTCATTTGGGACAGAAGAGATATGGCTACACCTTC

clone size: -
D gene: -
J gene: TRBJ2-7
V gene: TRBV7-2
CDR3 length: 13
CDR3 protein: CASSLTSTYEQYF
CDR3 DNA: TGTGCCAGCAGCTTAACATCGACCTACGAGCAGTACTTC

clone size: -
D gene: -
J gene: TRBJ1-2
V gene: TRBV7-3
CDR3 length: 13
CDR3 protein: CASSLGPTYGYTF
CDR3 DNA: TGTGCCAGCAGCTTAGGGCCTACCTATGGCTACACCTTC

clone size: -
D gene: TRBD1
J gene: TRBJ2-3
V gene: TRBV6-6
CDR3 length: 16
CDR3 protein: CASSSRQGRGTDTQYF
CDR3 DNA: TGTGCCAGCAGCTCCCGACAGGGCCGGGGCACAGATACGCAGTATTTT

clone size: -
D gene: -
J gene: TRBJ1-5
V gene: TRBV2
CDR3 length: 15
CDR3 protein: CASSNAGANNQPQHF
CDR3 DNA: TGTGCCAGCAGTAACGCAGGGGCTAACAATCAGCCCCAGCATTTT

clone size: -
D gene: -
J gene: TRBJ2-7
V gene: TRBV6-1
CDR3 length: 14
CDR3 protein: CASRTLSDGGEQYF
CDR3 DNA: TGTGCCAGCAGAACTCTATCAGATGGAGGCGAGCAGTACTTC

clone size: -
D gene: TRBD2
J gene: TRBJ2-1
V gene: TRBV5-4
CDR3 length: 15
CDR3 protein: CASSLGGISYNEQFF
CDR3 DNA: TGTGCCAGCAGCCTCGGGGGGATTTCCTACAATGAGCAGTTCTTC

clone size: -
D gene: TRBD2
J gene: TRBJ2-3
V gene: TRBV2
CDR3 length: 16
CDR3 protein: CASSAGGTSVVAPQYF
CDR3 DNA: TGTGCCAGCAGTGCCGGCGGGACTAGCGTCGTCGCTCCGCAGTATTTT

clone size: once
D gene: -
J gene: TRBJ1-2
V gene: TRBV7-8
CDR3 length: 14
CDR3 protein: CASSARDRDLGYTF
CDR3 DNA: TGTGCCAGCAGCGCGCGTGATAGGGACTTGGGCTACACCTTC

clone size: -
D gene: -
J gene: TRBJ2-5
V gene: TRBV19
CDR3 length: 13
CDR3 protein: CASTLRGFGTQYF
CDR3 DNA: TGTGCCAGTACCCTCCGGGGGTTCGGGACCCAGTACTTC

clone size: -
D gene: TRBD1
J gene: TRBJ1-5
V gene: TRBV6-6
CDR3 length: 14
CDR3 protein: CASSYSQPGQTLHF
CDR3 DNA: TGTGCCAGCAGTTACTCACAACCGGGACAGACCCTCCATTTT

clone size: -
D gene: TRBD1
J gene: TRBJ2-7
V gene: TRBV30
CDR3 length: 12
CDR3 protein: CAWGTGDYEQYF
CDR3 DNA: TGTGCCTGGGGGACAGGGGACTACGAGCAGTACTTC

clone size: -
D gene: -
J gene: TRBJ2-1
V gene: TRBV18
CDR3 length: 15
CDR3 protein: CASSVGGGPYNEQFF
CDR3 DNA: TGTGCCAGCTCAGTAGGGGGGGGGCCCTACAATGAGCAGTTCTTC

clone size: once
D gene: TRBD1
J gene: TRBJ1-1
V gene: TRBV6-6
CDR3 length: 16
CDR3 protein: CASTRDSRVQNTEAFF
CDR3 DNA: TGTGCCAGCACTCGGGACAGCAGAGTCCAGAACACTGAAGCTTTCTTT

clone size: -
D gene: TRBD1
J gene: TRBJ2-3
V gene: TRBV7-8
CDR3 length: 16
CDR3 protein: CASSTGTGAGTDTQYF
CDR3 DNA: TGTGCCAGCAGCACCGGGACAGGGGCGGGCACAGATACGCAGTATTTT

clone size: -
D gene: TRBD2
J gene: TRBJ2-1
V gene: TRBV7-9
CDR3 length: 16
CDR3 protein: CASSLPRGGSYNEQFF
CDR3 DNA: TGTGCCAGCAGCTTGCCTCGCGGGGGCTCCTACAATGAGCAGTTCTTC

clone size: -
D gene: TRBD1
J gene: TRBJ2-7
V gene: TRBV9
CDR3 length: 15
CDR3 protein: CASSVGGTGYHEQYF
CDR3 DNA: TGTGCCAGCAGCGTAGGAGGGACAGGGTACCACGAGCAGTACTTC

clone size: -
D gene: -
J gene: TRBJ2-7
V gene: TRBV9
CDR3 length: 14
CDR3 protein: CASSVSDTAYEQYF
CDR3 DNA: TGTGCCAGCAGCGTATCGGACACGGCCTACGAGCAGTACTTC

clone size: -
D gene: -
J gene: TRBJ2-1
V gene: TRBV6-5
CDR3 length: 15
CDR3 protein: CASSPDWPSRNEQFF
CDR3 DNA: TGTGCCAGCAGCCCCGACTGGCCCAGTCGTAATGAGCAGTTCTTC

clone size: once
D gene: -
J gene: TRBJ1-1
V gene: TRBV6-5
CDR3 length: 12
CDR3 protein: CASRGTNTEAFF
CDR3 DNA: TGTGCCAGCCGGGGAACGAACACTGAAGCTTTCTTT

clone size: -
D gene: TRBD1
J gene: TRBJ1-2
V gene: TRBV5-1
CDR3 length: 14
CDR3 protein: CASSPLGGLGGYTF
CDR3 DNA: TGCGCCAGCAGCCCATTAGGGGGCTTGGGTGGCTACACCTTC

clone size: once
D gene: TRBD1
J gene: TRBJ2-3
V gene: TRBV11-3
CDR3 length: 15
CDR3 protein: CASSRTGGGTDTQYF
CDR3 DNA: TGTGCCAGCAGCCGGACAGGGGGCGGCACAGATACGCAGTATTTT

clone size: -
D gene: TRBD2
J gene: TRBJ2-1
V gene: TRBV11-3
CDR3 length: 15
CDR3 protein: CASSPSGTAGNEQFF
CDR3 DNA: TGTGCCAGCAGCCCTAGCGGGACGGCCGGCAATGAGCAGTTCTTC

clone size: once
D gene: -
J gene: TRBJ2-2
V gene: TRBV9
CDR3 length: 16
CDR3 protein: CASSVVAGSNTGELFF
CDR3 DNA: TGTGCCAGCAGCGTAGTTGCGGGTTCGAACACCGGGGAGCTGTTTTTT

clone size: -
D gene: TRBD1
J gene: TRBJ1-5
V gene: TRBV19
CDR3 length: 15
CDR3 protein: CASSVDRGRAQPQHF
CDR3 DNA: TGTGCCAGTAGTGTGGACAGGGGTAGGGCTCAGCCCCAGCATTTT

clone size: -
D gene: -
J gene: TRBJ1-2
V gene: TRBV27
CDR3 length: 15
CDR3 protein: CASSSITPEGNGYTF
CDR3 DNA: TGTGCCAGCAGTTCCATTACGCCGGAGGGAAATGGCTACACCTTC

clone size: -
D gene: TRBD1
J gene: TRBJ2-5
V gene: TRBV6-6
CDR3 length: 15
CDR3 protein: CASSYSIQGEETQYF
CDR3 DNA: TGTGCCAGCAGTTACTCGATTCAGGGGGAAGAGACCCAGTACTTC

clone size: -
D gene: -
J gene: TRBJ1-5
V gene: TRBV7-6
CDR3 length: 13
CDR3 protein: CASSLATNQPQHF
CDR3 DNA: TGTGCCAGCAGCTTAGCAACAAATCAGCCCCAGCATTTT

clone size: -
D gene: -
J gene: TRBJ1-1
V gene: TRBV29-1
CDR3 length: 13
CDR3 protein: CSVRAPGDTEAFF
CDR3 DNA: TGCAGCGTCCGGGCCCCAGGGGACACTGAAGCTTTCTTT

clone size: -
D gene: -
J gene: TRBJ2-2
V gene: TRBV7-2
CDR3 length: 14
CDR3 protein: CAISPGVYTGELFF
CDR3 DNA: TGTGCCATATCTCCGGGGGTGTACACCGGGGAGCTGTTTTTT

clone size: -
D gene: TRBD1
J gene: TRBJ2-4
V gene: TRBV7-2
CDR3 length: 17
CDR3 protein: CASSFMSQGESKNIQYF
CDR3 DNA: TGTGCCAGCAGCTTTATGTCACAGGGGGAATCCAAAAACATTCAGTACTTC

clone size: -
D gene: -
J gene: TRBJ2-7
V gene: TRBV6-1
CDR3 length: 14
CDR3 protein: CASSGSGTIYEQYF
CDR3 DNA: TGTGCCAGCAGTGGATCCGGGACAATCTACGAGCAGTACTTC

clone size: -
D gene: TRBD1
J gene: TRBJ1-5
V gene: TRBV7-7
CDR3 length: 15
CDR3 protein: CASSLGGQGNQPQHF
CDR3 DNA: TGTGCCAGCAGCTTAGGAGGACAGGGGAATCAGCCCCAGCATTTT

clone size: -
D gene: -
J gene: TRBJ2-4
V gene: TRBV30
CDR3 length: 12
CDR3 protein: CAYTWTENIQYF
CDR3 DNA: TGTGCCTACACCTGGACAGAAAACATTCAGTACTTC

clone size: -
D gene: TRBD1
J gene: TRBJ1-5
V gene: TRBV5-8
CDR3 length: 15
CDR3 protein: CASSHGQGQGQPQHF
CDR3 DNA: TGTGCCAGCAGCCACGGACAGGGACAGGGTCAGCCCCAGCATTTT

clone size: once
D gene: -
J gene: TRBJ1-2
V gene: TRBV18
CDR3 length: 14
CDR3 protein: CASSSNRDNYGYTF
CDR3 DNA: TGTGCCAGCTCATCAAACAGGGACAACTATGGCTACACCTTC

clone size: -
D gene: -
J gene: TRBJ1-4
V gene: TRBV7-2
CDR3 length: 15
CDR3 protein: CASSPRWGANEKLFF
CDR3 DNA: TGTGCCAGCAGCCCCCGGTGGGGGGCTAATGAAAAACTGTTTTTT

clone size: few
D gene: -
J gene: TRBJ2-1
V gene: TRBV7-9
CDR3 length: 15
CDR3 protein: CASSDHSRSYNEQFF
CDR3 DNA: TGTGCCAGCAGCGATCATTCTAGATCCTACAATGAGCAGTTCTTC

clone size: -
D gene: -
J gene: TRBJ2-7
V gene: TRBV27
CDR3 length: 13
CDR3 protein: CASSFHSSYEQYF
CDR3 DNA: TGTGCCAGCAGTTTCCACAGCTCCTACGAGCAGTACTTC